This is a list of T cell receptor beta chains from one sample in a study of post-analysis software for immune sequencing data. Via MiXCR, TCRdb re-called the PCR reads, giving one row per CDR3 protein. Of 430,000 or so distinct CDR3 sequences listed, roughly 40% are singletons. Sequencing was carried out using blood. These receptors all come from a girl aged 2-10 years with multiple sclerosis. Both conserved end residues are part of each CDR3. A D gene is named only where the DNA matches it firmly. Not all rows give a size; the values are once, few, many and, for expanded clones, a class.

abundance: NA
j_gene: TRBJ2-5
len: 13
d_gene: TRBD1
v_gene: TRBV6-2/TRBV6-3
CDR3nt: TGTGCCAGCAGCAGGACAGGGATTGAGACCCAGTACTTC
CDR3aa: CASSRTGIETQYF

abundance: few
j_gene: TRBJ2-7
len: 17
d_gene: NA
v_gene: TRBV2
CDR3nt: TGTGCCCTAGTAGGAAGGGCAGGGGATCTATCGGCCTACGAGCAGTACTTC
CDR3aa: CALVGRAGDLSAYEQYF

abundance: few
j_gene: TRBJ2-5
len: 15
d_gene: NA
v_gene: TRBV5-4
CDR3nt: TGTGCCAGCAGCCCTCCGGGACTCATACAAGAGACCCAGTACTTC
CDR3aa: CASSPPGLIQETQYF

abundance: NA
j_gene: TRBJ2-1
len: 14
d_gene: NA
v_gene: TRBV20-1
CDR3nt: TGCAGTGCTAGATCCCACAGGTCTTACAACGAGCAGTTCTTC
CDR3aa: CSARSHRSYNEQFF

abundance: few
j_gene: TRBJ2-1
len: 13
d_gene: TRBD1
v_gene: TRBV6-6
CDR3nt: TGTGCCAGCAGGACGGCGAGGGGGCATGAGCAGTTCTTC
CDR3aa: CASRTARGHEQFF

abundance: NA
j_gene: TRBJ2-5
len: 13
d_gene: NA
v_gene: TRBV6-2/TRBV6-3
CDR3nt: TGTGCCAGCAGTTACGTGGTCCAAGAGACCCAGTACTTC
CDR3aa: CASSYVVQETQYF

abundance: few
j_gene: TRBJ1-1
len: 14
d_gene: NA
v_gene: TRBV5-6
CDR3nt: TGTGCCAGCAGCTTGGGGCTAATGAACACTGAAGCTTTCTTT
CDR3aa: CASSLGLMNTEAFF

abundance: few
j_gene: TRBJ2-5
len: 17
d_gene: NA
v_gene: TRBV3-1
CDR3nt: TGTGCCAGCAGCCAAGATCGAGGGGCGGCGGGTCAGGAGACCCAGTACTTC
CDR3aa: CASSQDRGAAGQETQYF

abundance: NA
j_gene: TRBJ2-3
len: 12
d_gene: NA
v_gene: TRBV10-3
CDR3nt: TGTGCCATGGGGCCTCGGGGGGATACGCAGTATTTT
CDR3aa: CAMGPRGDTQYF

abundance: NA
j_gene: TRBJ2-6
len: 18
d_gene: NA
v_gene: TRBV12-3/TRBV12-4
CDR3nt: TGTGCCAGCAGCCAGACAGGGAGGAGGACCTCTGGGGCCAACGTCCTGACTTTC
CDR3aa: CASSQTGRRTSGANVLTF